The clone carrying this TCR beta chain was picked up many times. Antigen specificity is unknown. This entry belongs to a study of T cells in Graves' hyperthyroidism and ophthalmopathy. Whole-study findings and limits: Researchers found most expanded thyroid clonotypes above 0.001 in blood as well.

Those patients with uncontrolled infection, other autoimmune disease, pregnancy or lactation were excluded. Cells are PBMCs isolated from more than 8.5 ml of fresh blood. Researchers amplified the TCR beta CDR3 regions from RNA transcripts. First-round RT-PCR of the TCR CDR3 relied on the HTBI primer set. In TCRdb, the multiplex PCR reads were re-called with MiXCR into one record per CDR3 protein. The profile covers about 530,000 distinct CDR3 sequences, with roughly 18% appearing a single time and roughly a sixth taken by the ten largest. The length of the CDR3 is 14 residues. CDR1 DFQATT and CDR2 SNEGSKA come from the germline V gene (reference sequence). Between the trimmed V and J ends, which lost 5 bases and 0 bases, there was a span of 11 bases.

This TCR was recovered from a woman under 30 with Graves' ophthalmopathy. The gene calls are TRBV20-1 and TRBJ2-1, with D perhaps TRBD2 (5 bases). The source material was blood. The CDR3 is CSAGGLSSYNEQFF. The CDR3, as DNA: TGCAGTGCTGGAGGATTAAGCTCCTACAATGAGCAGTTCTTC.